This note documents a single TCR beta chain sequence. The data are from a study of blood T cell repertoires in COVID-19. Study in general: Sources were T cells, B-cell-depleted T cells, or PBMCs; the material itself was cDNA or gDNA.

The table came from immunoSEQ multiplex PCR; TCRdb's copy has only in-frame clones and leaves some out. The sample comprises around 77,000 clones, about nine tenths of which are singletons, and approximately 10% rests with the top ten. The germline V and J ends were trimmed by 4 bases and 4 bases, with 11 bases remaining between them. The CDR3 is 14 amino acids. Germline values: CDR1 MDHEN, CDR2 SYDVKM. J is TRBJ1-5 and V is TRBV28; the D gene is possibly TRBD1 (6 bases). The receptor's source is a man aged 65 to 79 with active or convalescent COVID-19. Sequenced sample: peripheral blood. Here the CDR3 reads CASSSGQWNQPQHF. The CDR3 nucleotides read TGTGCCAGCAGTTCGGGACAATGGAATCAGCCCCAGCATTTT.